This TCR beta chain comes out of a study of regulatory T cells in long-lasting Graves disease. General study findings and limits: TRBV28, TRBJ1-2 and TRBJ2-5 emerged as the favored segments in persistent disease.

Construction of TCR beta libraries relied on iRepertoire HTBI primers and on Arm-PCR targeting CDR3 regions. The authors' processing: Samples jointly harbored fewer than 65 TRBV and 14 to 15 TRBJ segments. A single record per CDR3 protein comes from TCRdb applying MiXCR to the multiplex PCR reads. What appears here as the V and J calls and clone size reflects TCRdb's work, not the paper's. The sample yields 620,000 or so distinct CDR3 sequences, about 16% seen once. The sample's time point: newly diagnosed GD, antithyroid drugs for less than 3 months. Isolated PBMC RNA provided the starting material for the TCR library. As to this clonotype: The antigen remains unidentified.

Germline lookup yields CDR1 LGHDT and CDR2 YNNKEL (reference sequence). The CDR3 has 14 amino acids. These same records also appear under a second study, on T cells in Graves' hyperthyroidism and ophthalmopathy. That source notes: The study based diagnoses on clinical symptoms, serum thyroxine and TRAb, thyroid ultrasound and orbital computed tomography. The HTBI primer set was used in a first-round RT-PCR of the TCR CDR3.

The source was peripheral blood mononuclear cells (PBMCs), collected at new diagnosis, from a patient treated with antithyroid drugs. The sequence came from a woman under 40 with Graves disease. The chain employs TRBV3-1 and TRBJ1-1; D unclear. TRBJ2-2 matches the DNA end more closely, so the J call is doubtful. The CDR3 loop reads CASSWITNTGELFF. CDR3 in DNA: TGTGCCAGCAGCTGGATAACGAACACCGGGGAGCTGTTTTTT.